This record looks at one T cell receptor beta chain sequence and its context. Its antigen remains unknown. Germline CDR1 reads MNHEY; CDR2 reads SVGAGI. V lost 10 bases, J lost 0 bases, and 18 bases lay in between. The CDR3 is 15 amino acids. The PCR ran on 60 Vbeta and 13 Jbeta primers. TCRdb's copy holds only in-frame clones and misses some; the assay was immunoSEQ multiplex PCR. Of 95,000 to 150,000 clones in the sample, around 70% are singletons; the top ten hold less than 4%. This specimen comes from a study of cytomegalovirus exposure and HLA in healthy donors. Study at large: Earlier results showed almost 120 million unique TCR beta sequences derived from roughly 180 million T cells.

Study outcomes and limitations: Donors belonging to an Asian-associated ancestry cluster reportedly showed fewer N-insertions in productive TCRs than the 666-donor mean, according to what a later analysis found.

Sample: PBMCs. This receptor was obtained from a middle-aged man in good health and CMV-seropositive. The chain links TRBV6-5 to TRBJ2-5; D unclear. CDR3 coding DNA: TGTGCCACCTTCACTACGAGGCAGTACCAAGAGACCCAGTACTTC. It codes for CATFTTRQYQETQYF.